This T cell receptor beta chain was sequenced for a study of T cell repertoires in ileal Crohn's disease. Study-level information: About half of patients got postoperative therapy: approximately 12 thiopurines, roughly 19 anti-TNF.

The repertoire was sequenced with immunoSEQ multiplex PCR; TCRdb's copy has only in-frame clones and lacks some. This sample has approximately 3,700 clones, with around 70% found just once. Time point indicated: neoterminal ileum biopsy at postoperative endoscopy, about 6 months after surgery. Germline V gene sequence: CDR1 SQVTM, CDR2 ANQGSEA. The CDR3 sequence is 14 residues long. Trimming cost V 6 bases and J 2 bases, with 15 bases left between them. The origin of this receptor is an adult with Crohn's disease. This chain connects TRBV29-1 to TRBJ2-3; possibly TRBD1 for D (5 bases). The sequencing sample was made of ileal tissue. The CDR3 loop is CSVRKVGPTDTQYF. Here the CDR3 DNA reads TGCAGCGTCAGGAAGGTGGGGCCCACAGATACGCAGTATTTT.